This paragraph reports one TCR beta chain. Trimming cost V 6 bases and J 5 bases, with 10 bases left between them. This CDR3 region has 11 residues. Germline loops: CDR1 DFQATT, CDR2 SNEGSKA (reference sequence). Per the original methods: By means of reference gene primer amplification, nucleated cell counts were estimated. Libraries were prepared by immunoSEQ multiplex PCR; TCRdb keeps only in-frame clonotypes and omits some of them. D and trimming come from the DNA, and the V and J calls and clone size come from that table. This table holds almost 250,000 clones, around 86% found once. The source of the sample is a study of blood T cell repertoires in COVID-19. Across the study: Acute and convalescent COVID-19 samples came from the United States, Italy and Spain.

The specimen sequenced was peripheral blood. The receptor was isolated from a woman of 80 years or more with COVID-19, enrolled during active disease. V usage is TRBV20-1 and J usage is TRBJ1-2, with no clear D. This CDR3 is CSASDGYGYTF. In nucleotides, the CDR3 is TGCAGTGCGAGCGACGGATATGGCTACACCTTC.